Listed below are T cell receptor beta chains from one sample, sequenced in a study of CD8 T cells in ankylosing spondylitis. TCRdb processed the 5' RACE reads anew with MiXCR; each CDR3 protein has one entry. Of some 26,000 distinct CDR3 sequences in the sample, about a sixth were seen once. Sequencing used blood. Receptors were obtained from a male donor with ankylosing spondylitis or in good health (not recorded which). The CDR3 runs from the conserved cysteine through the conserved F or W. Fields, in order: CDR3 protein, CDR3 DNA, V gene, clone size, D gene, J gene. The D gene is left open where the match is weak. Rows may omit the clone size; those that give it use once, few, many or a size class.

CSGKQETQYF,TGCAGCGGAAAACAAGAGACCCAGTACTTC,TRBV29-1,many,.,TRBJ2-5
CASSMMGETQYF,TGTGCCAGTAGTATGATGGGCGAGACCCAGTACTTC,TRBV19,once,.,TRBJ2-5
CSAGKGARDIQYF,TGCAGTGCTGGCAAGGGGGCTAGGGACATTCAGTACTTC,TRBV20-1,many,TRBD1,TRBJ2-4
CASSLPTGTQYF,TGTGCCAGCAGCTTACCAACTGGTACGCAGTATTTT,TRBV7-2,few,.,TRBJ2-3
CASSVGQGGTAKNIQYF,TGCGCCAGCAGCGTGGGACAGGGCGGTACTGCCAAAAACATTCAGTACTTC,TRBV5-1,many,TRBD1,TRBJ2-4
CAGIRAGDNTGELFF,TGTGCCGGCATCCGGGCAGGGGATAACACCGGGGAGCTGTTTTTT,TRBV12-3/TRBV12-4,few,.,TRBJ2-2
CASSPPLQGASNQPQHF,TGTGCCAGCAGTCCACCGTTACAGGGGGCGAGCAATCAGCCCCAGCATTTT,TRBV6-2/TRBV6-3,.,TRBD1,TRBJ1-5
CAIRGTGEMNTEAFF,TGTGCCATCAGAGGGACAGGGGAGATGAACACTGAAGCTTTCTTT,TRBV10-3,few,TRBD1,TRBJ1-1
CASSLETDQPQHF,TGTGCCAGCAGCTTAGAGACGGATCAGCCCCAGCATTTT,TRBV7-2,.,.,TRBJ1-5
CASSLDPRDSEQFF,TGCGCCAGCAGCTTGGACCCCCGGGACAGCGAGCAGTTCTTC,TRBV5-1,few,TRBD1,TRBJ2-1
CSVKASTNTGELFF,TGCAGCGTTAAGGCTAGTACGAACACCGGGGAGCTGTTTTTT,TRBV29-1,.,.,TRBJ2-2
CASSLGTSGTNYNEQFF,TGCGCCAGCAGCTTGGGGACTAGCGGGACAAACTACAATGAGCAGTTCTTC,TRBV5-1,many,TRBD2,TRBJ2-1
CASSLGSAANTGELFF,TGTGCCAGCAGCCTCGGTTCGGCGGCGAACACCGGGGAGCTGTTTTTT,TRBV7-2,.,.,TRBJ2-2
CASSLNRGNSPLHF,TGTGCCAGCAGTTTGAATAGGGGTAATTCACCCCTCCACTTT,TRBV27,.,.,TRBJ1-6
CASSLGLAGYNEQFF,TGTGCCAGCAGCTTAGGGCTAGCGGGATACAATGAGCAGTTCTTC,TRBV7-2,.,TRBD2,TRBJ2-1
CASSGTGGAFYEQYF,TGTGCCAGCAGCGGGACAGGGGGCGCCTTCTACGAGCAGTACTTC,TRBV7-2,many,TRBD1,TRBJ2-7
CASSIELAGAYNEQFF,TGCGCCAGCAGCATTGAACTAGCGGGAGCCTACAATGAGCAGTTCTTC,TRBV5-1,few,TRBD2,TRBJ2-1
CASSPGLATYEQYF,TGTGCCAGCAGCCCCGGGCTGGCCACCTACGAGCAGTACTTC,TRBV11-2,.,.,TRBJ2-7
CASSLIRGGGFSGANVLTF,TGCGCCAGCAGCTTGATTAGGGGGGGAGGATTTTCTGGGGCCAACGTCCTGACTTTC,TRBV5-1,.,.,TRBJ2-6
CASSLVGRGTKNIQYF,TGTGCCAGCAGCTTAGTGGGCAGGGGGACCAAAAACATTCAGTACTTC,TRBV7-2,.,TRBD1,TRBJ2-4
CASSPRDFGTEAFF,TGTGCCAGCAGCCCTAGGGACTTTGGGACTGAAGCTTTCTTT,TRBV7-9,few,.,TRBJ1-1
CSARGSSRGAGNEQFF,TGCAGTGCTAGAGGAAGCTCCCGCGGAGCGGGGAATGAGCAGTTCTTC,TRBV20-1,few,TRBD2,TRBJ2-1
CASSLAQGWYEQYF,TGCGCCAGCAGCTTGGCCCAGGGGTGGTACGAGCAGTACTTC,TRBV5-1,many,.,TRBJ2-7
CASTRAGEQYF,TGTGCCAGCACCAGGGCGGGCGAGCAGTACTTC,TRBV18,.,.,TRBJ2-7
CASSQGGAGNQPQHF,TGTGCCAGCAGCCAAGGGGGGGCAGGCAATCAGCCCCAGCATTTT,TRBV14,few,.,TRBJ1-5
CASSGDHTDTQYF,TGTGCCAGCAGCGGGGACCACACAGATACGCAGTATTTT,TRBV7-2,.,.,TRBJ2-3
CASSLGRNSIDEQYF,TGTGCCAGCAGTTTAGGGCGGAACTCTATAGACGAGCAGTACTTC,TRBV28,few,.,TRBJ2-7
CASSAQLNTEAFF,TGTGCCAGCAGCGCCCAGCTGAACACTGAAGCTTTCTTT,TRBV7-9,few,.,TRBJ1-1
CASSRGPNEQFF,TGTGCCAGCAGTAGGGGCCCCAATGAGCAGTTCTTC,TRBV12-3/TRBV12-4,many,.,TRBJ2-1
CASSLTPVNTGELFF,TGTGCCAGCAGCTTAACACCTGTAAACACCGGGGAGCTGTTTTTT,TRBV7-3,many,.,TRBJ2-2
CASSPSRGNSPLHF,TGTGCCAGCAGCCCGAGTAGGGGGAATTCACCCCTCCACTTT,TRBV6-5,many,.,TRBJ1-6
CSARDRAAMNTEAFF,TGCAGTGCTAGAGATAGGGCAGCCATGAACACTGAAGCTTTCTTT,TRBV20-1,many,.,TRBJ1-1
CSVRGIAGDSVEQYF,TGCAGCGTGAGGGGGATAGCGGGAGATTCGGTCGAGCAGTACTTC,TRBV29-1,few,TRBD2,TRBJ2-7
CASSSPGDGELFF,TGTGCCAGCAGTTCTCCGGGAGACGGGGAGCTGTTTTTT,TRBV28,many,.,TRBJ2-2
CASSLGEGPDTQYF,TGTGCCAGCAGTCTGGGGGAGGGCCCAGATACGCAGTATTTT,TRBV6-1,.,TRBD2,TRBJ2-3
CASSPLPAGGETQYF,TGTGCCAGCAGTCCTCTTCCAGCGGGGGGGGAGACCCAGTACTTC,TRBV28,.,TRBD2,TRBJ2-5
CASSLERADTQYF,TGTGCCAGCAGCTTAGAAAGGGCAGATACGCAGTATTTT,TRBV11-2,few,.,TRBJ2-3
CASSRDSTQYF,TGTGCCAGCAGCCGGGACTCGACGCAGTATTTT,TRBV7-2,.,.,TRBJ2-3
CSVEDRASGGSFSYNEQFF,TGCAGCGTTGAAGATAGGGCTAGCGGGGGGTCCTTTTCCTACAATGAGCAGTTCTTC,TRBV29-1,many,TRBD2,TRBJ2-1
CASSTGVGAGANVLTF,TGCGCCAGCAGTACCGGGGTCGGAGCTGGGGCCAACGTCCTGACTTTC,TRBV5-1,.,.,TRBJ2-6
CSAGLAGGPYTGELFF,TGCAGCGCCGGACTAGCGGGGGGGCCGTACACCGGGGAGCTGTTTTTT,TRBV29-1,.,TRBD2,TRBJ2-2
CAAGPNTGELFF,TGTGCCGCCGGACCGAACACCGGGGAGCTGTTTTTT,TRBV10-3,few,.,TRBJ2-2
CASSQDYNEQFF,TGTGCCAGCAGTCAGGACTACAATGAGCAGTTCTTC,TRBV6-2/TRBV6-3,.,.,TRBJ2-1
CSVRGGDATQYF,TGCAGCGTTAGGGGTGGAGACGCTACGCAGTATTTT,TRBV29-1,many,.,TRBJ2-3
CASSQGAGVVGNEQFF,TGCGCCAGCAGCCAAGGTGCGGGGGTTGTGGGCAATGAGCAGTTCTTC,TRBV4-3,.,TRBD2,TRBJ2-1
CASSLVSLQETQYF,TGTGCCAGCAGCTTAGTTTCTTTACAAGAGACCCAGTACTTC,TRBV7-2,few,.,TRBJ2-5
CSVEDPLGYEQYF,TGCAGCGTTGAAGATCCACTGGGGTACGAGCAGTACTTC,TRBV29-1,.,.,TRBJ2-7
CASSSREAFNTEAFF,TGTGCCAGCAGCTCCCGGGAGGCTTTTAACACTGAAGCTTTCTTT,TRBV7-9,many,.,TRBJ1-1
CATQRGTGEPQHF,TGTGCCACCCAAAGGGGGACGGGGGAGCCCCAGCATTTT,TRBV10-3,many,.,TRBJ1-5
CASSLMSGGLYNEQFF,TGTGCCAGCAGCTTAATGTCAGGGGGCCTATACAATGAGCAGTTCTTC,TRBV7-2,many,TRBD1,TRBJ2-1